This TCR beta chain was recovered during a study of radiotherapy plus CTLA-4 blockade in lung cancer. Patients had chemo-refractory metastatic non-small-cell lung cancer and received focal radiation plus CTLA-4 blockade that used ipilimumab. Study conclusions and caveats: After treatment with radiotherapy plus ipilimumab, TCR clones that came from the tumor expanded in blood. Interferon-beta and early blood T cell clone dynamics reportedly predicted response best.

Sequencing used immunoSEQ multiplex PCR; TCRdb keeps in-frame clones, though not all of them. Among about 45,000 clones listed, around 63% were seen once. In this sample, this clone turned up a few times. Its antigen is not identified. Trimming took 4 bases from V and 0 from J; bases not matched to a gene: 6. CDR1 and CDR2 from the germline V gene are ENHRY and SYGVKD. The CDR3 runs to 16 residues. The origin of this receptor is a human donor with non-small cell lung cancer who had a partial response to radiotherapy plus ipilimumab. The sample in question was peripheral blood, obtained from a patient treated with radiotherapy plus ipilimumab. The chain uses TRBV10-3 and TRBJ2-1; 7 bases match TRBD1. In DNA form, the CDR3 reads TGTGCCATCAGTGGGGGACAGCACAGCTCCTACAATGAGCAGTTCTTC. Translated: CAISGGQHSSYNEQFF.